This is a list of T cell receptor beta chains from one sample in a study of OX40 agonist ivuxolimab in advanced cancers. Clones were read by immunoSEQ multiplex PCR, and TCRdb kept only the in-frame ones, dropping some. The data contain tens of thousands of clones, about nine tenths of them seen just once; the ten biggest clones take up approximately 0.8%. The source was CD4+ or CD8+ T cells sorted from blood, collected in a trial of the OX40 agonist ivuxolimab. These receptors all come from an adult with an advanced solid tumor such as melanoma, head and neck, liver or kidney cancer. Each CDR3 is given with its conserved first and last residue. Each record gives: D gene, V gene, J gene, CDR3 protein. The D gene is left open where the match is weak.

d_call: TRBD2; v_call: TRBV2; j_call: TRBJ2-7; cdr3_aa: CASRTTSGGTYEQYF
d_call: TRBD1; v_call: TRBV2; j_call: TRBJ2-1; cdr3_aa: CASSGDRGNEQFF
d_call: .; v_call: TRBV6-1; j_call: TRBJ1-2; cdr3_aa: CASRGALYGYTF
d_call: .; v_call: TRBV28; j_call: TRBJ1-4; cdr3_aa: CASSNGDTTNEKLFF
d_call: TRBD2; v_call: TRBV7-2; j_call: TRBJ2-3; cdr3_aa: CASSLYGGVSTDTQYF
d_call: .; v_call: TRBV6-6; j_call: TRBJ1-1; cdr3_aa: CASSYSRGTEAFF
d_call: TRBD1; v_call: TRBV5-1; j_call: TRBJ1-1; cdr3_aa: CASSLDPGGRTEAFF
d_call: TRBD2; v_call: TRBV30; j_call: TRBJ2-1; cdr3_aa: CAWRISGGSGEQFF
d_call: TRBD2; v_call: TRBV28; j_call: TRBJ2-1; cdr3_aa: CASSRTSGGVYNEQFF
d_call: .; v_call: TRBV7-9; j_call: TRBJ2-5; cdr3_aa: CASSLETQYF
d_call: .; v_call: TRBV21-1; j_call: TRBJ2-7; cdr3_aa: CASSNQTDYQRQFEQYF
d_call: TRBD1; v_call: TRBV7-3; j_call: TRBJ2-5; cdr3_aa: CASSFTGESQETQYF
d_call: .; v_call: TRBV7-9; j_call: TRBJ2-7; cdr3_aa: CASSPDGPYEQYF
d_call: .; v_call: TRBV30; j_call: TRBJ1-3; cdr3_aa: CAWSPLYDRIRTGDTIYF
d_call: .; v_call: TRBV19; j_call: TRBJ1-4; cdr3_aa: CASSIRPPGREKLFF
d_call: .; v_call: TRBV7-2; j_call: TRBJ1-2; cdr3_aa: CASSLRGGGTNYGYTF
d_call: .; v_call: TRBV25-1; j_call: TRBJ1-2; cdr3_aa: CASSELTRGSDYGYTF
d_call: .; v_call: TRBV7-9; j_call: TRBJ2-1; cdr3_aa: CASSLEGRLFTYNEQFF
d_call: TRBD1; v_call: TRBV29-1; j_call: TRBJ1-2; cdr3_aa: CSVKGAGGSGYTF
d_call: .; v_call: TRBV7-9; j_call: TRBJ1-3; cdr3_aa: CAKQSPGNTIYF
d_call: .; v_call: TRBV19; j_call: TRBJ2-7; cdr3_aa: CASSELGTSYEQYF
d_call: .; v_call: TRBV30; j_call: TRBJ2-7; cdr3_aa: CAWSLELRAGRQYF
d_call: .; v_call: TRBV4-1; j_call: TRBJ1-1; cdr3_aa: CASSQGSGANTEAFF
d_call: .; v_call: TRBV28; j_call: TRBJ2-7; cdr3_aa: CASSSSSYEQYF
d_call: TRBD1; v_call: TRBV7-2; j_call: TRBJ1-5; cdr3_aa: CASSRDSEMPQHF
d_call: .; v_call: TRBV16; j_call: TRBJ1-1; cdr3_aa: CASSQSYGADTEAFF
d_call: TRBD2; v_call: TRBV5-1; j_call: TRBJ2-5; cdr3_aa: CASSLRTSGGAWETQYF
d_call: TRBD1; v_call: TRBV5-6; j_call: TRBJ2-7; cdr3_aa: CASSPGTGGYEQYF
d_call: .; v_call: TRBV4-2; j_call: TRBJ1-1; cdr3_aa: CASSQGGRTEAFF
d_call: TRBD1; v_call: TRBV11-2; j_call: TRBJ2-3; cdr3_aa: CASSSNRGFPSDTQYF
d_call: TRBD1; v_call: TRBV5-1; j_call: .; cdr3_aa: CASSLATGTYEQYF
d_call: .; v_call: TRBV27; j_call: TRBJ2-5; cdr3_aa: CASGYLRGETQYF
d_call: TRBD1; v_call: TRBV28; j_call: TRBJ1-1; cdr3_aa: CASSLDRVQAFF
d_call: .; v_call: TRBV6-5; j_call: TRBJ2-7; cdr3_aa: CASSYSRTGDYEQYF
d_call: TRBD1; v_call: TRBV19; j_call: TRBJ2-2; cdr3_aa: CATRRNRGNTGELFF
d_call: .; v_call: TRBV7-3; j_call: TRBJ2-3; cdr3_aa: CASSLGGTGRTDTQYF
d_call: .; v_call: TRBV4-1; j_call: TRBJ1-4; cdr3_aa: CASSRKDNVGATNEKLFF